These T cell receptor beta chains were read from a single sample in a study of blood T cell repertoires in COVID-19. Sequenced by immunoSEQ multiplex PCR; TCRdb stores in-frame clones only, minus some. The data hold more than 250,000 clones, with 70% to 90% observed a single time. The sequencing sample was made of peripheral blood. These receptors all stem from a man aged 18 to 35 with active or convalescent COVID-19. The CDR3 runs from the conserved cysteine through the conserved F or W. A D gene is named only where the DNA matches it firmly. Clone size is stated in some rows and not others, as once, few, many or a class when expanded.

J gene,clone size,D gene,V gene,CDR3 DNA,CDR3 protein
TRBJ1-1,-,-,TRBV14,TGTGCCAGCAGCCATAACAGGGCCACTGAAGCTTTCTTT,CASSHNRATEAFF
TRBJ1-4,once,-,TRBV28,TGTGCCAGCAGTCCGACAGTGGGTGAAAAACTGTTTTTT,CASSPTVGEKLFF
TRBJ1-2,few,TRBD1,TRBV3-1/TRBV3-2,TGTGCCAGCACCCGACAGGGAATAATGCAAGGCTACACCTTC,CASTRQGIMQGYTF
TRBJ1-5,-,-,TRBV2,TGTGCCAGCAGGGCCCGGGCCCAGGGAAGCCAGCCCCAGCATTTT,CASRARAQGSQPQHF
TRBJ2-1,-,TRBD2,TRBV24-1,TGTGCCACCAGTGATTTCACTAGCGGGAGCGATGAGCAGTTCTTC,CATSDFTSGSDEQFF
TRBJ2-1,-,TRBD2,TRBV4-1,TGCGCCAGCAGCCAAGTCGGACTAGCGGGAGGGGGGAATGAGCAGTTCTTC,CASSQVGLAGGGNEQFF
TRBJ1-2,few,-,TRBV9,TGTGCCAGCACGGCCTTCGTCGGGGGGCAGGATGGCTACACCTTC,CASTAFVGGQDGYTF
TRBJ2-1,-,-,TRBV4-3,TGCGCCAGCAGCCAAGACGACCGCCTAGGGGATGAGCAGTTCTTC,CASSQDDRLGDEQFF
TRBJ2-3,-,-,TRBV5-4,TGTGCCAGCAGCTCCCAAAATAGACAGGTCTTTAGCACAGATACGCAGTATTTT,CASSSQNRQVFSTDTQYF
TRBJ2-1,-,TRBD1,TRBV14,TGTGCCAGCAGCCATCTTCGGGACAGGGCTCGAAATGAGCAGTTCTTC,CASSHLRDRARNEQFF
TRBJ1-1,-,TRBD1,TRBV5-4,TGTGCCAGCAGCTTGGGACAGGGTCTGATGAACACTGAAGCTTTCTTT,CASSLGQGLMNTEAFF
TRBJ1-3,-,-,TRBV30,TGTGCCTGGAACGGCGAGGTGGGAAACACCATATATTTT,CAWNGEVGNTIYF
TRBJ1-5,-,-,TRBV6-5,TGTGCCAGCAGACCGCAGGGTCTCAGCAATCAGCCCCAGCATTTT,CASRPQGLSNQPQHF
TRBJ1-4,-,-,TRBV5-1,TGCGCCAGCTCCAAGGGGGTTGGTGAAAAACTGTTTTTT,CASSKGVGEKLFF
TRBJ1-1,-,-,TRBV19,TGTGCCAGTAGTAACCCGTGGGTCGGCGGGAACACTGAAGCTTTCTTT,CASSNPWVGGNTEAFF
TRBJ1-4,-,-,TRBV28,TGTGCCAGCAGCACCGACAGTACTAATGAAAAACTGTTTTTT,CASSTDSTNEKLFF
TRBJ2-6,-,TRBD1,TRBV4-2,TGTGCCAGCAGCCCCTGGGACAGGGGGCGTTCTGGGGCCAACGTCCTGACTTTC,CASSPWDRGRSGANVLTF
TRBJ1-2,-,TRBD1,TRBV24-1,TGTGCCACCAGTGACCCAGGGACAGGGAACGATGGCTACACCTTC,CATSDPGTGNDGYTF
TRBJ2-3,-,TRBD2,TRBV9,TGTGCCAGCAGTCGGACTAGCGGGCGAGCCATCACAGATACGCAGTATTTT,CASSRTSGRAITDTQYF
TRBJ2-2,-,-,TRBV5-1,TGCGCCAGCAGCTTCGGGGAGGCCGGGGAGCTGTTTTTT,CASSFGEAGELFF
TRBJ1-5,-,-,TRBV27,TGTGCCAGCAGTTTATCATCCCGGAATCAGCCCCAGCATTTT,CASSLSSRNQPQHF
TRBJ2-5,-,-,TRBV5-8,TGTGCCAGCCGACCCCCACCCCGGGGGTTGAGAGAGACCCAGTACTTC,CASRPPPRGLRETQYF
TRBJ2-2,-,-,TRBV28,TGTGCCAGCGGTCATATAGTGAACACCGGGGAGCTGTTTTTT,CASGHIVNTGELFF
TRBJ2-5,-,-,TRBV11-1,TGTGCCAGCAGCTTACAAAGGGGCCTACAAGAGACCCAGTACTTC,CASSLQRGLQETQYF
TRBJ1-6,-,-,TRBV30,TGTGCCTGTTACCCGGGACATATTAATTCACCCCTCCACTTT,CACYPGHINSPLHF